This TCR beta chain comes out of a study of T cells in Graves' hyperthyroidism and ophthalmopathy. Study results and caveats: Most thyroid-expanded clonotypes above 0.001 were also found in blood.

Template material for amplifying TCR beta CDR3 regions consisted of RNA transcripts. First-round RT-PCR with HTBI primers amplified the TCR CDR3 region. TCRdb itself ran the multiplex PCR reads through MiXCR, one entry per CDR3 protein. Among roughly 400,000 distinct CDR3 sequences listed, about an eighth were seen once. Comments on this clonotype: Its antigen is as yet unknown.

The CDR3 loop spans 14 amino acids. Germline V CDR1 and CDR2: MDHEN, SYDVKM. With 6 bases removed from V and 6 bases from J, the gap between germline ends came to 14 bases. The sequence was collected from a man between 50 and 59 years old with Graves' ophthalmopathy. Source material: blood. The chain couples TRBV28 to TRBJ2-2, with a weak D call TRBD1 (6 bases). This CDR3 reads CASRRTVGPGELFF. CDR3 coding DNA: TGTGCCAGCAGGAGGACAGTTGGGCCCGGGGAGCTGTTTTTT. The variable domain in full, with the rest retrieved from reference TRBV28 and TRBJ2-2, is DVKVTQSSRYLVKRTGEKVFLECVQDMDHENMFWYRQDPGLGLRLIYFSYDVKMKEKGDIPEGYSVSREKKERFSLILESASTNQTSMYLCASRRTVGPGELFFGEGSRLTVL.